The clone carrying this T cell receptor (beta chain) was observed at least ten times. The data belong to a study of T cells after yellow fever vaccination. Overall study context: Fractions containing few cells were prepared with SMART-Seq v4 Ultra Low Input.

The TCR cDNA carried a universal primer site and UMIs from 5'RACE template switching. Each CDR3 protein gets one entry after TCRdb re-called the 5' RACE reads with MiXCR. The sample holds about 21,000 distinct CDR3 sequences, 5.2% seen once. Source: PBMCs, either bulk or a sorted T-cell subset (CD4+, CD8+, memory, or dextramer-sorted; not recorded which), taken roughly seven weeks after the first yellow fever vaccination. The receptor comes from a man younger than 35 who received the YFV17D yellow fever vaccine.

The CDR3 bases are TGTGCCAGCAGCCCTGGTCCCGGCTACACCTTC. Its protein is CASSPGPGYTF. The chain joins TRBV7-2 to TRBJ1-2; D ambiguous. CDR1 and CDR2 from the germline V gene are SGHTA and FQGNSA. The CDR3 has 11 amino acids. V was trimmed by 5 bases and J by 8 bases, leaving 9 bases between them. Combining the CDR3 with reference TRBV7-2 and TRBJ1-2 gives the whole variable domain GAGVSQSPSNKVTEKGKDVELRCDPISGHTALYWYRQSLGQGLEFLIYFQGNSAPDKSGLPSDRFSAERTGGSVSTLTIQRTQQEDSAVYLCASSPGPGYTFGSGTRLTVV.